These T cell receptor beta chains were read from a single sample in a study of CD8+ T cells in alopecia areata. Profiled with immunoSEQ multiplex PCR; TCRdb holds only in-frame clones, not every one. Among some 130,000 clones listed, approximately 49% were seen once. Sequenced here: CD8+ T cells sorted from blood, sampled at week 0. The receptors come from a human donor with alopecia areata. Each CDR3 is given with its conserved first and last residue. A D gene is named only where the DNA matches it firmly. Rows give clone size only sometimes, using once, few, many, or a class for an expanded clone.

J gene: TRBJ2-7; V gene: TRBV13; clone size: few; D gene: NA; CDR3 DNA: TGTGCCAGCAGCTTCCCTTTAAGCGAGCAGTACTTC; CDR3 protein: CASSFPLSEQYF
J gene: TRBJ2-7; V gene: TRBV5-4; clone size: once; D gene: TRBD1; CDR3 DNA: TGTGCCAGCAGCTTCGGGACAGGAACCTACGAGCAGTACTTC; CDR3 protein: CASSFGTGTYEQYF
J gene: TRBJ2-7; V gene: TRBV14; clone size: NA; D gene: NA; CDR3 DNA: TGTGCCAGCAGCCCAGTGGCAGGGGACTACGAGCAGTACTTC; CDR3 protein: CASSPVAGDYEQYF
J gene: TRBJ2-5; V gene: TRBV6-6; clone size: NA; D gene: NA; CDR3 DNA: TGTGCCAGCAGTCACCAACAGTTGACCCAGTACTTC; CDR3 protein: CASSHQQLTQYF
J gene: TRBJ1-1; V gene: TRBV19; clone size: NA; D gene: NA; CDR3 DNA: TGTGCCAGTCAGCGGGGGAACACTGAAGCTTTCTTT; CDR3 protein: CASQRGNTEAFF
J gene: TRBJ1-5; V gene: TRBV6-1; clone size: NA; D gene: NA; CDR3 DNA: TGTGCCAGCAGTGAAGATCGAAGGGGTTTGCAGCCCCAGCATTTT; CDR3 protein: CASSEDRRGLQPQHF
J gene: TRBJ1-1; V gene: TRBV27; clone size: NA; D gene: TRBD1; CDR3 DNA: TGTGCCAGCAGAACAGGGGAGGGCACTGAAGCTTTCTTT; CDR3 protein: CASRTGEGTEAFF
J gene: TRBJ2-7; V gene: TRBV5-1; clone size: NA; D gene: TRBD1; CDR3 DNA: TGCGCCAGCAGCTTTGACAGGGGGCACTACGAGCAGTACTTC; CDR3 protein: CASSFDRGHYEQYF
J gene: TRBJ2-7; V gene: TRBV25-1; clone size: once; D gene: NA; CDR3 DNA: TGTGCCAGCAGTGTTAGAGGCGAGCAGTACTTC; CDR3 protein: CASSVRGEQYF
J gene: TRBJ2-6; V gene: TRBV7-8; clone size: NA; D gene: NA; CDR3 DNA: TGTGCCAGCAGCTTAATGGAGGTTAAGCCCCACTCTGGGGCCAACGTCCTGACTTTC; CDR3 protein: CASSLMEVKPHSGANVLTF
J gene: TRBJ1-1; V gene: TRBV5-1; clone size: NA; D gene: NA; CDR3 DNA: TGCGCCAGCAGCCTCCCCTCGAACACTGAAGCTTTCTTT; CDR3 protein: CASSLPSNTEAFF
J gene: TRBJ2-7; V gene: TRBV6-5; clone size: NA; D gene: TRBD1; CDR3 DNA: TGTGCCAGCAGTCACAACCGGGACAGGGTCTACGAGCAGTACTTC; CDR3 protein: CASSHNRDRVYEQYF
J gene: TRBJ2-7; V gene: TRBV13; clone size: NA; D gene: NA; CDR3 DNA: TGTGCCAGCAGCTTATGGGGAGTCGAGTACGAGCAGTACTTC; CDR3 protein: CASSLWGVEYEQYF
J gene: TRBJ2-1; V gene: TRBV5-1; clone size: few; D gene: TRBD2; CDR3 DNA: TGCGCCAGCAGCTTGGAAGGACTAGCGGGTCCCTACAATGAGCAGTTCTTC; CDR3 protein: CASSLEGLAGPYNEQFF
J gene: TRBJ2-2; V gene: TRBV29-1; clone size: NA; D gene: NA; CDR3 DNA: TGCAGCGCCTTGAGTCCAAACACCGGGGAGCTGTTTTTT; CDR3 protein: CSALSPNTGELFF
J gene: TRBJ2-3; V gene: TRBV14; clone size: NA; D gene: NA; CDR3 DNA: TGTGCCAGCAGCCAGCGATTAGCAGATACGCAGTATTTT; CDR3 protein: CASSQRLADTQYF
J gene: TRBJ1-5; V gene: TRBV13; clone size: NA; D gene: NA; CDR3 DNA: TGTGCCAGCAGCTTAGGGGGAGGTCAGCCCCAGCATTTT; CDR3 protein: CASSLGGGQPQHF
J gene: TRBJ2-5; V gene: TRBV7-9; clone size: NA; D gene: TRBD2; CDR3 DNA: TGTGCCAGCAGCTCGGGACTAGCGGGGGGGCGAGAGACCCAGTACTTC; CDR3 protein: CASSSGLAGGRETQYF
J gene: TRBJ2-2; V gene: TRBV13; clone size: NA; D gene: NA; CDR3 DNA: TGTGCCAGCCAAACAGGGACCGGGGAGCTGTTTTTT; CDR3 protein: CASQTGTGELFF
J gene: TRBJ2-1; V gene: TRBV6-5; clone size: once; D gene: NA; CDR3 DNA: TGTGCCAGCAGCCCCCTGGTAGAGTCCTACAATGAGCAGTTCTTC; CDR3 protein: CASSPLVESYNEQFF
J gene: TRBJ2-1; V gene: TRBV7-9; clone size: NA; D gene: NA; CDR3 DNA: TGTGCCAGCAGCTTAGATCCCTACAATGAGCAGTTCTTC; CDR3 protein: CASSLDPYNEQFF
J gene: TRBJ2-5; V gene: TRBV15; clone size: few; D gene: NA; CDR3 DNA: TGTGCCACCAGCAGAGATCGAGGGGACGAGACCCAGTACTTC; CDR3 protein: CATSRDRGDETQYF
J gene: TRBJ2-3; V gene: TRBV5-6; clone size: NA; D gene: NA; CDR3 DNA: TGTGCCAGCAGGGGCGCTAGCACAGATACGCAGTATTTT; CDR3 protein: CASRGASTDTQYF